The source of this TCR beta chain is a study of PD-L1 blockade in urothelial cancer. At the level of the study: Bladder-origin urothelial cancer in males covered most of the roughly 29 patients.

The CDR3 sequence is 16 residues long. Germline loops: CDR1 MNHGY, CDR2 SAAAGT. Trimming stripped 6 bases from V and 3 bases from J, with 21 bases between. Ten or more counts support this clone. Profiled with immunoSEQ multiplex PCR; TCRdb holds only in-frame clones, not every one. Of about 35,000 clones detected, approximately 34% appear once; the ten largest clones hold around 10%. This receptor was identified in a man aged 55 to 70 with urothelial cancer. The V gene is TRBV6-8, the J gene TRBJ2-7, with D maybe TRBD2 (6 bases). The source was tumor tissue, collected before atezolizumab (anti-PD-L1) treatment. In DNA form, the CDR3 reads TGTGCCAGCAGCTTCCCCGTCGGGCGGGGCCGCTACGAGCAGTACTTC. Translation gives CASSFPVGRGRYEQYF.